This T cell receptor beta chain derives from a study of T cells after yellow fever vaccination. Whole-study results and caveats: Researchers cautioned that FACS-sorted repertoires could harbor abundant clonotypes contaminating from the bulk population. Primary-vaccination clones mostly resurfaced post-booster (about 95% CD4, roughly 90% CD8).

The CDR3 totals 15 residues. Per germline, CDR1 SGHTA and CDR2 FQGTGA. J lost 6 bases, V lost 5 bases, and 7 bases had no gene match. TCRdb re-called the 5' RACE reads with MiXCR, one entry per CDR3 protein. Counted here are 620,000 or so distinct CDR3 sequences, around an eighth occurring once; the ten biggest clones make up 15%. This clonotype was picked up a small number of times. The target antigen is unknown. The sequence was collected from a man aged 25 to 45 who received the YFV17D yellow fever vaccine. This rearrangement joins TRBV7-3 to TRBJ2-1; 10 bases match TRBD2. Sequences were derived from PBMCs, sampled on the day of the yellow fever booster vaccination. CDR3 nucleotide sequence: TGTGCCAGCAGCCCAGGGACTAGCGTCCTCAATGAGCAGTTCTTC. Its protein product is CASSPGTSVLNEQFF.